The 5 T cell receptor beta chains below were found in one sample sequenced in a study of T cell responses to AZD1222 COVID-19 vaccine. Only in-frame clones appear in the TCRdb table, and some are missing; sequencing was by immunoSEQ multiplex PCR. In the table there are about 180,000 clones, 90% to 95% of which are singletons. The sequenced sample was peripheral blood, obtained 28 days after the second dose of the MenACWY control vaccine. The origin of the receptors is an adult who received the MenACWY meningococcal vaccine as a control.

The rearrangement links TRBV3-1 (or the pseudogene TRBV3-2) to TRBJ1-3; no definite D call. The V gene's germline CDR1 is LGHDT and CDR2 YNNKEL (reference sequence). Trimming took off 0 bases at V and 0 bases at J, with 9 bases between the two ends. The CDR3 runs to 16 residues. The CDR3 DNA follows: TGTGCCAGCAGCCAAGATCTCACGGCCTCTGGAAACACCATATATTTT. It codes for CASSQDLTASGNTIYF.

This sequence joins TRBV28 and TRBJ1-2, with D uncertain. The CDR3 is made up of 11 amino acids. The V end was cut by 5 bases, the J end by 4 bases, with 5 bases between. Per germline, CDR1 MDHEN and CDR2 SYDVKM. CDR3 nucleotides: TGTGCCAGCAGTGTAGGCTATGGCTACACCTTC. Amino acid sequence: CASSVGYGYTF.

The genes are TRBV7-3 and TRBJ1-1; unclear D gene. This CDR3 has 13 residues. Between the trimmed V and J ends, which lost 1 base and 2 bases, there was a span of 5 bases. Germline V gives CDR1 SGHTA, CDR2 FQGTGA. CDR3 region: CASSLSANTEAFF. CDR3 DNA: TGTGCCAGCAGCTTAAGTGCCAACACTGAAGCTTTCTTT.

The V and J genes are TRBV30 and TRBJ1-5; 7 nucleotides match TRBD1. The CDR3 has 13 residues. Germline loops: CDR1 GTSNPN, CDR2 SVGIG (reference sequence). Trimming at V came to 8 bases and at J to 4 bases, leaving 8 bases not matched to a gene. In DNA form, the CDR3 reads TGTGCCGCCCACAGGGGTAGAAATCAGCCCCAGCATTTT. Translated, it gives CAAHRGRNQPQHF.

This clone was detected only once. The chain carries TRBV10-3 and TRBJ1-1, with D possibly TRBD1 on 6 matching bases. This CDR3 has 15 residues. CDR1 and CDR2 from the germline V gene are ENHRY and SYGVKD. Between the trimmed V and J ends, which lost 4 bases and 0 bases, there was a span of 12 bases. CDR3 bases: TGTGCCATCAGTGGCCCGGGACATTTGAACACTGAAGCTTTCTTT. Translation gives CAISGPGHLNTEAFF.